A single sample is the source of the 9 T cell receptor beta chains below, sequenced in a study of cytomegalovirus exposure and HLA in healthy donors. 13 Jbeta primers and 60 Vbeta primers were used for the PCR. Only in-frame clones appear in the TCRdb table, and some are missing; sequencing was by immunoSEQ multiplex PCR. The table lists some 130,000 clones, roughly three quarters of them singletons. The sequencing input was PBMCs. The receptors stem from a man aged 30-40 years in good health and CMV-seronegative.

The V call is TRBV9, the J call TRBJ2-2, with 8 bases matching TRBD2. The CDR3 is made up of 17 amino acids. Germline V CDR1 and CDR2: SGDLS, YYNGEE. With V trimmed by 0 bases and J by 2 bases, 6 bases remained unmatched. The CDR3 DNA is TGTGCCAGCAGCGTAGAAGCGGGAGAGTCCAACACCGGGGAGCTGTTTTTT. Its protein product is CASSVEAGESNTGELFF.

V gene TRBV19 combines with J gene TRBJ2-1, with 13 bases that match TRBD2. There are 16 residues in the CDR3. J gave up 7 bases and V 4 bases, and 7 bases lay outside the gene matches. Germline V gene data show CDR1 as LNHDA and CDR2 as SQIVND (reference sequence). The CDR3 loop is CASSRPGLAGINEQFF. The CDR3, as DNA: TGTGCCAGTAGTAGACCGGGACTAGCGGGAATAAATGAGCAGTTCTTC.

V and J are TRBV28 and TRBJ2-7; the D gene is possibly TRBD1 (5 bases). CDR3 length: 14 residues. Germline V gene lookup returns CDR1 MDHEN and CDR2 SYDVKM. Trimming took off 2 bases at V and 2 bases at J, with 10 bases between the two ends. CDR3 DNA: TGTGCCAGCAGTTTAACCGGACAAACCTACGAGCAGTACTTC. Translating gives CASSLTGQTYEQYF.

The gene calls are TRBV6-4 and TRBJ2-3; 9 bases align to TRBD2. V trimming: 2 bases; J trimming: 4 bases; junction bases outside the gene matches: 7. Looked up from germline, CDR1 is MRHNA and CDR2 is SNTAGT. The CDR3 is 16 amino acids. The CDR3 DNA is TGTGCCAGCAGTGACCGGCCAGCGGGAGGATCAGATACGCAGTATTTT. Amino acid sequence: CASSDRPAGGSDTQYF.

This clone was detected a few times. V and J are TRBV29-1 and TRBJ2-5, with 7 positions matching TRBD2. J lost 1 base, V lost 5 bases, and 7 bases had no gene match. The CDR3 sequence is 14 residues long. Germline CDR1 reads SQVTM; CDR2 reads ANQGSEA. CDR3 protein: CSVLAGPVQETQYF. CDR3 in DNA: TGCAGCGTTTTAGCGGGCCCCGTCCAAGAGACCCAGTACTTC.

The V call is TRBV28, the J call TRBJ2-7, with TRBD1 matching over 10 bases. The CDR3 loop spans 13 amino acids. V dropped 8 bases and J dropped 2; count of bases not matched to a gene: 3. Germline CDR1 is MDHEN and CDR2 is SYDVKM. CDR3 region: CASWDRGTYEQYF. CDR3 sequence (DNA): TGTGCCAGCTGGGACAGGGGAACCTACGAGCAGTACTTC. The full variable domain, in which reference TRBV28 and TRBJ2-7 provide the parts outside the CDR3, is DVKVTQSSRYLVKRTGEKVFLECVQDMDHENMFWYRQDPGLGLRLIYFSYDVKMKEKGDIPEGYSVSREKKERFSLILESASTNQTSMYLCASWDRGTYEQYFGPGTRLTVT.

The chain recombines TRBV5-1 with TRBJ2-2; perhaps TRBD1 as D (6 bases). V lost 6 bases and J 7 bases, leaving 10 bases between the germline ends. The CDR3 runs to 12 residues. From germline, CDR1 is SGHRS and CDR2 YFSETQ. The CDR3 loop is CASTPGVGELFF. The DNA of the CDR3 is TGCGCCAGCACCCCAGGGGTCGGGGAGCTGTTTTTT.

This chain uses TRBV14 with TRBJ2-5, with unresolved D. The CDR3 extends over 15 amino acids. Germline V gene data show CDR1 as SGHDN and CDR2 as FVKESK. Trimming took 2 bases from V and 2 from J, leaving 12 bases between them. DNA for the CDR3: TGTGCCAGCAGCCAATCACCACTACAACAAGAGACCCAGTACTTC. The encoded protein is CASSQSPLQQETQYF.

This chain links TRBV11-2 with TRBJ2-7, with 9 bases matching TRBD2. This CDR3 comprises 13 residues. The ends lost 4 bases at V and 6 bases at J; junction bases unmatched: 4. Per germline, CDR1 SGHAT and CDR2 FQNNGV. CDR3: CASSSRLAVEQYF. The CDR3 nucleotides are TGTGCCAGCAGCTCCCGACTAGCGGTCGAGCAGTACTTC.